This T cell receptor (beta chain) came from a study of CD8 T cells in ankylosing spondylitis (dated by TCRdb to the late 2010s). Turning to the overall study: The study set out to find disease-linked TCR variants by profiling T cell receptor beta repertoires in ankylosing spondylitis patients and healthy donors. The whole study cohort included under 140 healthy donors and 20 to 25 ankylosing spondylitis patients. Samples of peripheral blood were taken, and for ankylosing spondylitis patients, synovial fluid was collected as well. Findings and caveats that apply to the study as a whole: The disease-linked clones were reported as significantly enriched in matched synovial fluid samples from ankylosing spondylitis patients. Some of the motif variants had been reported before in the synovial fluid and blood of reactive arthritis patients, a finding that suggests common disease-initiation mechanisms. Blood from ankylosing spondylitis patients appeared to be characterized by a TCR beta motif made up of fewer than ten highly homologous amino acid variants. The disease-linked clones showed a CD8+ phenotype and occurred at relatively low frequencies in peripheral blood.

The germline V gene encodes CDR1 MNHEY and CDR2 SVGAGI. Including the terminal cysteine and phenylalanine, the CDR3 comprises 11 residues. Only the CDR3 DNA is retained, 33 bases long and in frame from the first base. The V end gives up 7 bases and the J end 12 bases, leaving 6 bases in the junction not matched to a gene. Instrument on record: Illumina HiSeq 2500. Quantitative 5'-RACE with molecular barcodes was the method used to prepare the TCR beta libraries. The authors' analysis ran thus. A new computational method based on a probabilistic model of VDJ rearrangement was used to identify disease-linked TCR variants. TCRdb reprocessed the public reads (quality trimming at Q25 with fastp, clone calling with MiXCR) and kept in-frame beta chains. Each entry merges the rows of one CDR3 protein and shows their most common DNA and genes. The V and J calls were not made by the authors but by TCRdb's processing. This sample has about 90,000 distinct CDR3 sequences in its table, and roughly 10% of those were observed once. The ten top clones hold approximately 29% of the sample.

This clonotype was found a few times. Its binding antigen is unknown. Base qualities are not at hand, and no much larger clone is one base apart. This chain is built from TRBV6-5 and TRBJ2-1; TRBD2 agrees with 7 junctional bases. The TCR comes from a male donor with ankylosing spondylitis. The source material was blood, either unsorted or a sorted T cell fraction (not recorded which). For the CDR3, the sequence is CASTFREGQFF. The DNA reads TGTGCCAGCACTTTCAGGGAGGGGCAGTTCTTC.